Here is one T cell receptor beta chain with its context. No antigen is known for it. With ipilimumab providing CTLA-4 blockade, focal radiation was administered to patients who had chemo-refractory metastatic non-small-cell lung cancer. The data stem from a study of radiotherapy plus CTLA-4 blockade in lung cancer. Study findings and constraints: Reportedly, early blood T cell clone dynamics best predicted response, with interferon-beta. TCR clones originating in tumors grew in number in blood after radiotherapy plus ipilimumab.

Generated by immunoSEQ multiplex PCR, the TCRdb table keeps only in-frame clones and is missing some. The sample lists about 100,000 clones, about 83% seen once, with over 0.75% in the top ten. Specimen: peripheral blood, collected from a patient treated with radiotherapy plus ipilimumab. This sequence originates from a human donor with non-small cell lung cancer who had stable disease on radiotherapy plus ipilimumab.

CDR3: CASSSGLLTGELFF. The CDR3 DNA reads as TGTGCCAGCAGCTCCGGACTTCTCACCGGGGAGCTGTTTTTT. V gene TRBV5-6 combines with J gene TRBJ2-2; maybe TRBD2 (5 bases). Trimming pared 3 bases from V and 4 bases from J, leaving 10 bases between. In germline, CDR1 is SGHDT, CDR2 YYEEEE. The CDR3 is 14 residues long.